The 26 T cell receptor beta chains listed next were all sequenced from one sample in a study of shared clonotypes between healthy human individuals. CD45RO-negative, CCR7-positively selected cells formed the naive CD8 fraction, excluding terminally differentiated effector memory CD45RA+ cells. The protocol was immunoSEQ multiplex PCR, while the TCRdb copy is restricted to in-frame clones and leaves out a portion. There are approximately 590,000 clones in the sample; roughly 95% occur only once, and about 0.11% lies in the top ten. Sample: naive CD8+ T cells sorted from blood. The receptors here all came from a woman aged 30 to 39 in good health.

The rearrangement uses TRBV5-1 and TRBJ2-1; 13 bases are a match to TRBD2. The CDR3 is 17 residues long. V was clipped by 6 bases and J by 0 bases; unmatched bases: 6. CDR1 and CDR2 (germline): SGHRS, YFSETQ. CDR3 coding DNA: TGCGCCAGCAAGAGGACTAGCGGGAGAAGCTCCTACAATGAGCAGTTCTTC. It translates to CASKRTSGRSSYNEQFF.

The V and J genes are TRBV28 and TRBJ2-1; possibly TRBD1 for D (5 bases). Trimming shortened V by 8 bases and J by 4 bases, and 18 bases separated the two germline ends. The germline V gene encodes CDR1 MDHEN and CDR2 SYDVKM. The CDR3 consists of 15 residues. The CDR3 region is CASAHRETAYNEQFF. The DNA of the CDR3 is TGTGCCAGCGCTCATCGAGAGACAGCTTACAATGAGCAGTTCTTC.

This clone was observed once. The chain is built from TRBV5-1 and TRBJ2-5; 12 bases are a match to TRBD2. Unmatched junction bases numbered 6, after V lost 4 bases and J lost 5 bases. In germline, CDR1 is SGHRS, CDR2 YFSETQ. The CDR3 extends over 15 amino acids. CDR3 loop: CASSVTSGRGETQYF. The CDR3 DNA sequence: TGCGCCAGCAGCGTGACTAGCGGGAGAGGTGAGACCCAGTACTTC.

The CDR3 sequence is CASSELEGGNYGYTF. For the CDR3, the DNA is TGTGCCAGCAGTGAACTTGAAGGCGGAAACTATGGCTACACCTTC. The gene calls are TRBV2 and TRBJ1-2, with D uncertain. This CDR3 is 15 amino acids long. The germline CDR1 and CDR2 sequences are SNHLY and FYNNEI. Trimming left V 2 bases short and J 2 bases short, with 12 bases between.

The J gene is TRBJ2-7, the V gene TRBV2; 10 positions match TRBD2. Germline values: CDR1 SNHLY, CDR2 FYNNEI. The V gene end was trimmed by 6 bases and the J gene end by 0 bases; junction bases not matched to a gene: 5. The CDR3 contains 15 residues. The CDR3 region has the DNA TGTGCCAGCAGGAGTGGACTAGCGGCCTCCTACGAGCAGTACTTC. Translated, it gives CASRSGLAASYEQYF.

The chain employs TRBV5-6 and TRBJ2-1; D perhaps matches TRBD1 (6 bases). The CDR3 sequence is 16 residues long. The V gene lost 5 bases and the J gene lost 2 bases, with 17 bases spanning the gap. Germline V gene data show CDR1 as SGHDT and CDR2 as YYEEEE. The DNA of the CDR3 is TGTGCCAGCAGGTCCTGGGGCCAGGGGACCTACAATGAGCAGTTCTTC. This gives the protein CASRSWGQGTYNEQFF.

The V and J genes are TRBV5-4 and TRBJ2-7, with a weak D call TRBD2 (5 bases). V was trimmed by 1 base and J by 5 bases, leaving 16 bases between them. This CDR3 contains 15 residues. Germline CDR1 reads SGHNT; CDR2 reads YYREEE (reference sequence). DNA of the CDR3: TGTGCCAGCAGCTTGAGGTCGTCGGGGTTCCACGAGCAGTACTTC. Its protein is CASSLRSSGFHEQYF.

This chain uses TRBV5-6 with TRBJ2-2; D remains ambiguous. V dropped 2 bases and J dropped 1 base, with 12 bases sitting between them. The germline V gene encodes CDR1 SGHDT and CDR2 YYEEEE. The CDR3 spans 16 residues. The CDR3 spells CASSFWAAGNTGELFF. The CDR3, as DNA: TGTGCCAGCAGCTTCTGGGCAGCCGGGAACACCGGGGAGCTGTTTTTT.

V usage is TRBV15 and J usage is TRBJ1-5; D not certain. Trimming shortened V by 5 bases and J by 0 bases, and 8 bases separated the two germline ends. This CDR3 is built from 14 residues. The germline V gene encodes CDR1 LNHNV and CDR2 YYDKDF (reference sequence). In DNA, the CDR3 is TGTGCCACCAGCCCGGGAGATAGCAATCAGCCCCAGCATTTT. This gives the protein CATSPGDSNQPQHF.

The chain links TRBV6-4 to TRBJ2-7; tentatively, D is TRBD1 (7 bases). V gave up 2 bases and J gave up 7 bases, with 15 bases separating them. CDR1 and CDR2 from the germline V gene are MRHNA and SNTAGT. This CDR3 is 14 amino acids long. The CDR3 bases are TGTGCCAGCAGTGACACGGAGGGGGCCAAGGAGCAGTACTTC. As protein: CASSDTEGAKEQYF.

The rearrangement links TRBV7-3 to TRBJ2-7, with D maybe TRBD2 (6 bases). Trimming pared 2 bases from V and 4 bases from J, leaving 12 bases between. Looked up from germline, CDR1 is SGHTA and CDR2 is FQGTGA. This CDR3 has 14 residues. The CDR3 loop is CASSLAGGAYEQYF. DNA for the CDR3: TGTGCCAGCAGCTTAGCTGGAGGGGCTTACGAGCAGTACTTC. The full variable domain, rest sourced from reference TRBV7-3 and TRBJ2-7, is GAGVSQTPSNKVTEKGKYVELRCDPISGHTALYWYRQSLGQGPEFLIYFQGTGAADDSGLPNDRFFAVRPEGSVSTLKIQRTERGDSAVYLCASSLAGGAYEQYFGPGTRLTVT.

This chain uses TRBV5-6 with TRBJ1-3, with D unclear. V lost 0 bases, J lost 0 bases, and 7 bases lay in between. Germline loops: CDR1 SGHDT, CDR2 YYEEEE. CDR3 length: 15 amino acids. CDR3 DNA: TGTGCCAGCAGCTTGGGGTATGCCTCTGGAAACACCATATATTTT. Protein product: CASSLGYASGNTIYF. The variable domain in full, with the rest retrieved from reference TRBV5-6 and TRBJ1-3, is DAGVTQSPTHLIKTRGQQVTLRCSPKSGHDTVSWYQQALGQGPQFIFQYYEEEERQRGNFPDRFSGHQFPNYSSELNVNALLLGDSALYLCASSLGYASGNTIYFGEGSWLTVV.

This clone is a singleton in its sample. The gene calls are TRBV10-3 and TRBJ2-1; D is unclear. This CDR3 comprises 14 residues. Trimming cost V 4 bases and J 8 bases, with 15 bases left between them. CDR1 is ENHRY, CDR2 SYGVKD, per germline. In DNA, the CDR3 is TGTGCCATCAGTGGAGGAACTACCCCAGATGAGCAGTTCTTC. Amino acids: CAISGGTTPDEQFF.

This clone appeared once. The V gene is TRBV11-2, the J gene TRBJ1-2, with unresolved D. The CDR3 spans 14 residues. V shed 3 bases and J shed 0 bases, with 8 bases lying between them. CDR1 is SGHAT and CDR2 is FQNNGV in the germline V gene. CDR3 DNA sequence: TGTGCCAGCAGCTTTTACGGGTCTAACTATGGCTACACCTTC. Translating it yields CASSFYGSNYGYTF.

The chain combines TRBV5-8 with TRBJ1-5, with D uncertain. The V and J ends lost 0 bases and 0 bases respectively, with 7 bases between them. The germline V gene has CDR1 SGHTS and CDR2 YDEGEE. This CDR3 region has 15 residues. The CDR3 reads CASSLAEHSNQPQHF. CDR3 DNA sequence: TGTGCCAGCAGCTTGGCCGAGCATAGCAATCAGCCCCAGCATTTT.

This rearrangement joins TRBV30 to TRBJ1-5; 9 bases agree with TRBD1. CDR1 is GTSNPN, CDR2 SVGIG, per germline (reference sequence). With V trimmed by 2 bases and J by 6 bases, 5 bases remained unmatched. This CDR3 is built from 14 residues. The CDR3 sequence is CAWSPGQGSQPQHF. In DNA form, the CDR3 reads TGTGCCTGGAGTCCCGGACAGGGGAGTCAGCCCCAGCATTTT.

The rearrangement uses TRBV5-1 and TRBJ2-5; D gene ambiguous. The CDR3 consists of 14 residues. The V gene lost 2 bases and the J gene lost 2 bases, with 10 bases spanning the gap. Germline V CDR1 and CDR2: SGHRS, YFSETQ. CDR3 nucleotides: TGCGCCAGCAGCTTTTGGGCCAGGCAAGAGACCCAGTACTTC. As protein: CASSFWARQETQYF.

The rearrangement joins TRBV27 to TRBJ2-2; a weak D match, TRBD2 (5 bases). V was trimmed by 5 bases and J by 5 bases, leaving 15 bases between them. The CDR3 runs to 15 residues. Germline CDR1 MNHEY, CDR2 SMNVEV (reference sequence). CDR3 sequence reads: CASSPFWSGTGELFF. DNA for the CDR3: TGTGCCAGCAGTCCATTTTGGTCGGGGACCGGGGAGCTGTTTTTT.

This sequence joins TRBV5-1 and TRBJ2-5, with no clear D. Germline assignment: CDR1 SGHRS and CDR2 YFSETQ. V was cut by 0 bases and J by 5 bases, with 14 bases left in between. This CDR3 comprises 15 residues. The CDR3 loop reads CASSLEVAVSETQYF. DNA of the CDR3: TGCGCCAGCAGCTTGGAGGTAGCAGTATCGGAGACCCAGTACTTC.

This clone was recorded once. This chain uses TRBV4-2 with TRBJ2-2; 7 bases are shared with TRBD2. Germline V gene sequence: CDR1 LGHNA, CDR2 YNFKEQ. The CDR3 runs 15 residues. V lost 3 bases and J lost 1; bases outside the gene matches: 2. CDR3 amino acids: CASSQERENTGELFF. CDR3 sequence (DNA): TGTGCCAGCAGCCAGGAGCGGGAGAACACCGGGGAGCTGTTTTTT.

V gene TRBV5-6 combines with J gene TRBJ1-1; D uncertain. The CDR3 loop spans 13 amino acids. Germline CDR1 and CDR2: SGHDT and YYEEEE. The V end lost 0 bases, the J end lost 3 bases, and 6 bases lay between the germline ends. The CDR3 DNA is TGTGCCAGCAGCTTGGATGTTTACACTGAAGCTTTCTTT. Its protein product is CASSLDVYTEAFF.

The V and J genes are TRBV30 and TRBJ2-7, with TRBD2 as a possible D gene (5 bases). The CDR3 covers 14 residues. Germline values: CDR1 GTSNPN, CDR2 SVGIG (reference sequence). Trimming stripped 3 bases from V and 0 bases from J, with 12 bases between. CDR3 sequence reads: CAWSAPGNSYEQYF. CDR3 nucleotide sequence: TGTGCCTGGAGCGCCCCCGGGAACTCCTACGAGCAGTACTTC.

The V call is TRBV5-8, the J call TRBJ1-1, with D maybe TRBD1 (5 bases). This CDR3 is built from 13 residues. Germline CDR1 is SGHTS and CDR2 is YDEGEE. V lost 0 bases and J 8 bases, leaving 11 bases between the germline ends. CDR3 residues: CASSLGPGREAFF. Written as DNA, the CDR3 is TGTGCCAGCAGCTTGGGACCGGGACGCGAAGCTTTCTTT.

This chain joins TRBV7-9 and TRBJ2-3; D uncertain. Germline assignment: CDR1 SEHNR and CDR2 FQNEAQ (reference sequence). The CDR3 contains 14 residues. Trimming pared 1 base from V and 2 bases from J, leaving 7 bases between. CDR3 nucleotide sequence: TGTGCCAGCAGCTTAGAACTGCTCACAGATACGCAGTATTTT. Translating it yields CASSLELLTDTQYF.

This sequence joins TRBV5-4 and TRBJ2-5, with D possibly being TRBD2 (7 bases). Germline lookup yields CDR1 SGHNT and CDR2 YYREEE (reference sequence). V was pared by 4 bases and J by 3 bases, with 10 bases between. The CDR3 spans 13 residues. CDR3 sequence reads: CASSRGGEETQYF. The CDR3 nucleotides read TGTGCCAGCAGCCGAGGGGGGGAAGAGACCCAGTACTTC.

The chain couples TRBV5-1 to TRBJ2-7; D may be TRBD1 or TRBD2 (5 bases each). Trimming removed 5 bases from V and 4 bases from J, with 19 bases in between. The CDR3 covers 15 residues. Germline assignment: CDR1 SGHRS and CDR2 YFSETQ. The CDR3 DNA reads as TGCGCCAGCAGTTTTGGCCGGGACGGAGCTTACGAGCAGTACTTC. It yields the protein CASSFGRDGAYEQYF.